These 10 T cell receptor beta chains were sequenced from one sample in a study of blood T cells in healthy people across ages. Sample-barcoded 5' priming and a J-beta primer mix drove a second PCR of 7 to 11 cycles. TCRdb analysed the 5' RACE reads with MiXCR anew, one entry per CDR3 protein. The sample includes 850,000 to 1,000,000 distinct CDR3 sequences, roughly 47% of them seen just once. The source material was blood. The receptors come from an older woman in good health.

As regards this clonotype: An end of the junction does not agree with germline; a read error may underlie this. The V call is TRBV11-2, the J call TRBJ2-1; possibly TRBD1 or TRBD2 for D (7 bases each). This CDR3 region has 15 residues. The V gene's germline CDR1 is SGHAT and CDR2 FQNNGV. This chain's CDR3 is CTSRAWGRGRGEQFF. The CDR3 DNA reads TGTACCAGCAGAGCTTGGGGGAGGGGGCGTGGTGAGCAGTTCTTC.

The chain uses TRBV6-2 or TRBV6-3 and TRBJ2-3; D is unresolved. Germline V lookup: CDR1 MNHEY, CDR2 SVGEGT. The CDR3 sequence is 15 residues long. Trimming stripped 6 bases from V and 4 bases from J, with 17 bases between. This CDR3 is CASSSTPDRSDTQYF. CDR3 sequence (DNA): TGTGCCAGCAGCTCTACTCCGGATCGGTCAGATACGCAGTATTTT.

The chain employs TRBV2 and TRBJ2-1, with TRBD2 matching over 11 bases. Matching the DNA end better, TRBJ2-7 makes the J call doubtful. From germline, CDR1 is SNHLY and CDR2 FYNNEI. This CDR3 comprises 15 residues. CDR3 region: CASSQLAGEYNEQYF. Here the CDR3 DNA reads TGTGCCAGCAGTCAACTAGCGGGAGAGTACAATGAGCAGTACTTC.

This chain uses TRBV20-1 with TRBJ2-7; D is ambiguous. The J call may not be correct, given that the DNA end is closer to TRBJ2-5. CDR1 and CDR2 from the germline V gene are DFQATT and SNEGSKA (reference sequence). The CDR3 extends over 12 amino acids. This chain's CDR3 is CSARGGVGTQYF. For the CDR3, the DNA is TGCAGTGCTAGAGGGGGTGTTGGGACCCAGTACTTC.

This chain connects TRBV27 to TRBJ2-7; 9 positions match TRBD1. With 6 bases clipped from V and 4 bases from J, the junction kept 10 bases outside the gene matches. The CDR3 contains 15 residues. Germline V gene data show CDR1 as MNHEY and CDR2 as SMNVEV (reference sequence). CDR3 DNA: TGTGCCAGCAGCGATACATCGACAGGGGGGTACGAGCAGTACTTC. It encodes CASSDTSTGGYEQYF.

This clonotype was counted at least ten times. V usage is TRBV27 and J usage is TRBJ2-1; D is ambiguous. The CDR3 totals 13 residues. Germline values: CDR1 MNHEY, CDR2 SMNVEV (reference sequence). V lost 2 bases and J lost 7, with 9 bases in between. The CDR3 DNA sequence: TGTGCCAGCAGTTTAAGCCCGTTGAATGAGCAGTTCTTC. Translating gives CASSLSPLNEQFF.

This clonotype was recorded once. The J gene is TRBJ2-3, the V gene TRBV5-1; a weak D match, TRBD2 (6 bases). Germline CDR1 is SGHRS and CDR2 is YFSETQ. Trimming removed 0 bases at V and 2 bases at J, with 13 bases between. The CDR3 is made up of 16 amino acids. The CDR3 reads CASSLAAGLDTDTQYF. The CDR3 DNA sequence: TGCGCCAGCAGCTTGGCCGCGGGGCTAGACACAGATACGCAGTATTTT.

V is TRBV20-1 and J is TRBJ2-5, with 10 bases matching TRBD2. With 5 bases clipped from V and 4 bases from J, the junction kept 4 bases outside the gene matches. The CDR3 totals 13 residues. Germline V gene data show CDR1 as DFQATT and CDR2 as SNEGSKA (reference sequence). The DNA of the CDR3 is TGCAGTGCTTCCCGGACTAGCGGAGAGACCCAGTACTTC. Translation gives CSASRTSGETQYF.

Many counts were recorded for this clonotype. The V gene is TRBV7-2, the J gene TRBJ2-7, with D unclear. CDR1 is SGHTA and CDR2 is FQGNSA in the germline V gene. The CDR3 has 14 residues. V lost 0 bases and J lost 7, with 13 bases in between. DNA of the CDR3: TGTGCCAGCAGCTTAGCCGACTCCAGACGGGAGCAGTACTTC. This encodes CASSLADSRREQYF.

This clonotype was seen a handful of times. This sequence joins TRBV11-2 and TRBJ1-4; 8 bases align to TRBD1. CDR1 is SGHAT, CDR2 FQNNGV, per germline. V lost 3 bases and J lost 8; bases outside the gene matches: 14. The CDR3 extends over 17 amino acids. The CDR3 DNA follows: TGTGCCAGCAGCTTTGGAGGGCAGGGGGCGCTTACCGAAAAACTGTTTTTT. As protein: CASSFGGQGALTEKLFF.